The rows below give T cell receptor beta chains drawn from one sample of a study of blood T cell repertoires in COVID-19. Method: immunoSEQ multiplex PCR; TCRdb's copy keeps in-frame clones and lacks some. The sample contains some 130,000 clones, approximately 70% of which appear only once. Sequencing used peripheral blood. These receptors were obtained from a woman in her 70s with acute or convalescent COVID-19. Each CDR3 is given with its conserved first and last residue. D genes are given only for firm matches. Size values are once, few and many counts, or a class for expanded clones, and some rows have none.

j_call: TRBJ2-1; cdr3_length: 15; clone_size: .; d_call: .; v_call: TRBV4-1; cdr3_aa: CASSQDFPRNNEQFF; cdr3_nt: TGCGCCAGCAGCCAAGATTTTCCCAGAAACAATGAGCAGTTCTTC
j_call: TRBJ2-1; cdr3_length: 12; clone_size: once; d_call: .; v_call: TRBV6-5; cdr3_aa: CASKGDYNEQFF; cdr3_nt: TGTGCCAGCAAGGGGGATTACAATGAGCAGTTCTTC
j_call: TRBJ1-6; cdr3_length: 17; clone_size: few; d_call: .; v_call: TRBV5-5; cdr3_aa: CASSHRIGSSYNSPLHF; cdr3_nt: TGTGCCAGCAGCCATAGGATTGGGAGCTCCTATAATTCACCCCTCCACTTT
j_call: TRBJ1-2; cdr3_length: 14; clone_size: many; d_call: TRBD1; v_call: TRBV3-1/TRBV3-2; cdr3_aa: CASSSPGQVYGYTF; cdr3_nt: TGTGCCAGCAGCAGTCCGGGACAGGTCTATGGCTACACCTTC
j_call: TRBJ2-7; cdr3_length: 13; clone_size: few; d_call: .; v_call: TRBV5-8; cdr3_aa: CASSPDISYEQYF; cdr3_nt: TGTGCCAGCAGCCCGGACATCTCCTACGAGCAGTACTTC
j_call: TRBJ2-3; cdr3_length: 15; clone_size: .; d_call: .; v_call: TRBV6-5; cdr3_aa: CASSHDIESTDTQYF; cdr3_nt: TGTGCCAGCAGTCATGACATTGAAAGCACAGATACGCAGTATTTT
j_call: TRBJ2-5; cdr3_length: 14; clone_size: .; d_call: TRBD1; v_call: TRBV9; cdr3_aa: CASSVTGTGETQYF; cdr3_nt: TGTGCCAGCAGCGTCACAGGGACAGGAGAGACCCAGTACTTC
j_call: TRBJ2-2; cdr3_length: 16; clone_size: .; d_call: TRBD1; v_call: TRBV5-4; cdr3_aa: CASSSDRGRSTGELFF; cdr3_nt: TGTGCCAGCAGTTCTGACAGGGGGCGCAGCACCGGGGAGCTGTTTTTT
j_call: TRBJ1-6; cdr3_length: 14; clone_size: .; d_call: TRBD1; v_call: TRBV6-5; cdr3_aa: CASKVQGPNSPLHF; cdr3_nt: TGTGCCAGCAAGGTACAGGGGCCTAATTCACCCCTCCACTTT
j_call: TRBJ1-4; cdr3_length: 16; clone_size: .; d_call: TRBD1; v_call: TRBV5-5; cdr3_aa: CASSPRVGTGGEKLFF; cdr3_nt: TGTGCCAGCAGCCCACGCGTCGGGACAGGGGGGGAAAAACTGTTTTTT
j_call: TRBJ1-1; cdr3_length: 14; clone_size: .; d_call: .; v_call: TRBV7-9; cdr3_aa: CASSFTHSYTEAFF; cdr3_nt: TGTGCCAGCAGCTTTACCCACAGCTACACTGAAGCTTTCTTT
j_call: TRBJ1-2; cdr3_length: 13; clone_size: .; d_call: .; v_call: TRBV12-3/TRBV12-4; cdr3_aa: CASSLKRVGGYTF; cdr3_nt: TGTGCCAGCAGTTTAAAACGGGTCGGTGGCTACACCTTC
j_call: TRBJ1-3; cdr3_length: 15; clone_size: .; d_call: .; v_call: TRBV4-1; cdr3_aa: CASSLELYSGNTIYF; cdr3_nt: TGCGCCAGCAGCCTGGAGTTATACTCTGGAAACACCATATATTTT
j_call: TRBJ2-2; cdr3_length: 16; clone_size: .; d_call: TRBD2; v_call: TRBV7-2; cdr3_aa: CASSRTSGGAAGELFF; cdr3_nt: TGTGCCAGCAGCCGGACTAGCGGGGGGGCCGCCGGGGAGCTGTTTTTT
j_call: TRBJ2-1; cdr3_length: 15; clone_size: .; d_call: TRBD2; v_call: TRBV6-2/TRBV6-3; cdr3_aa: CASSNVAGGRGEQFF; cdr3_nt: TGTGCCAGCAGTAATGTAGCGGGGGGGCGCGGTGAGCAGTTCTTC
j_call: TRBJ1-1; cdr3_length: 15; clone_size: .; d_call: .; v_call: TRBV28; cdr3_aa: CASTLPGGAPTEAFF; cdr3_nt: TGTGCCAGCACCCTTCCCGGGGGGGCGCCCACTGAAGCTTTCTTT
j_call: TRBJ1-1; cdr3_length: 14; clone_size: .; d_call: .; v_call: TRBV13; cdr3_aa: CASSLDRGSTEAFF; cdr3_nt: TGTGCCAGCAGCTTAGATCGGGGATCCACTGAAGCTTTCTTT
j_call: TRBJ2-7; cdr3_length: 15; clone_size: .; d_call: .; v_call: TRBV19; cdr3_aa: CASSTTGAHSYEQYF; cdr3_nt: TGTGCCAGTAGTACCACAGGCGCCCACTCCTACGAGCAGTACTTC
j_call: TRBJ2-3; cdr3_length: 15; clone_size: .; d_call: TRBD2; v_call: TRBV3-1/TRBV3-2; cdr3_aa: CASRLAGGSTDTQYF; cdr3_nt: TGTGCCAGCAGACTAGCGGGAGGAAGCACAGATACGCAGTATTTT
j_call: TRBJ2-5; cdr3_length: 16; clone_size: few; d_call: .; v_call: TRBV13; cdr3_aa: CASCQRTTDSVETQYF; cdr3_nt: TGTGCCAGCTGCCAACGAACGACAGATTCGGTAGAGACCCAGTACTTC
j_call: TRBJ1-4; cdr3_length: 16; clone_size: .; d_call: TRBD1; v_call: TRBV4-3; cdr3_aa: CASRRDSRATNEKLFF; cdr3_nt: TGCGCCAGCCGACGGGACAGCCGAGCAACTAATGAAAAACTGTTTTTT
j_call: TRBJ2-5; cdr3_length: 12; clone_size: .; d_call: TRBD1; v_call: TRBV12-3/TRBV12-4; cdr3_aa: CASSDRGETQYF; cdr3_nt: TGTGCCAGCAGTGACAGGGGCGAGACCCAGTACTTC
j_call: TRBJ1-1; cdr3_length: 13; clone_size: .; d_call: .; v_call: TRBV5-5; cdr3_aa: CASSLFLDTEAFF; cdr3_nt: TGTGCCAGCAGCCTGTTCCTTGACACTGAAGCTTTCTTT
j_call: TRBJ1-2; cdr3_length: 18; clone_size: few; d_call: .; v_call: TRBV19; cdr3_aa: CASSISGHSIPSNYGYTF; cdr3_nt: TGTGCCAGTAGTATTTCGGGACACTCGATACCCTCAAACTATGGCTACACCTTC
j_call: TRBJ2-7; cdr3_length: 12; clone_size: once; d_call: .; v_call: TRBV11-2; cdr3_aa: CASSLAGIEQYF; cdr3_nt: TGTGCCAGCAGCTTGGCAGGGATAGAGCAGTACTTC
j_call: TRBJ2-3; cdr3_length: 16; clone_size: few; d_call: .; v_call: TRBV4-1; cdr3_aa: CASSQEFGSSRDTQYF; cdr3_nt: TGCGCCAGCAGCCAAGAATTCGGTAGCAGCAGAGATACGCAGTATTTT
j_call: TRBJ2-1; cdr3_length: 13; clone_size: once; d_call: TRBD2; v_call: TRBV4-1; cdr3_aa: CASSPPLAREQFF; cdr3_nt: TGCGCCAGCAGCCCCCCACTAGCGCGGGAGCAGTTCTTC
j_call: TRBJ1-2; cdr3_length: 14; clone_size: few; d_call: .; v_call: TRBV3-1/TRBV3-2; cdr3_aa: CASSPQGLGYGYTF; cdr3_nt: TGTGCCAGCAGCCCACAGGGTCTCGGCTATGGCTACACCTTC
j_call: TRBJ2-7; cdr3_length: 15; clone_size: few; d_call: .; v_call: TRBV14; cdr3_aa: CASSQGGVLFYEQYF; cdr3_nt: TGTGCCAGCAGCCAAGGGGGGGTCTTATTCTACGAGCAGTACTTC
j_call: TRBJ1-5; cdr3_length: 15; clone_size: .; d_call: .; v_call: TRBV7-2; cdr3_aa: CASSLVEGKNQPQHF; cdr3_nt: TGTGCCAGCAGCCTGGTGGAGGGTAAGAATCAGCCCCAGCATTTT
j_call: TRBJ2-5; cdr3_length: 14; clone_size: .; d_call: TRBD2; v_call: TRBV2; cdr3_aa: CASGSGGRGETQYF; cdr3_nt: TGTGCCAGCGGGAGCGGGGGGAGGGGAGAGACCCAGTACTTC
j_call: TRBJ2-7; cdr3_length: 13; clone_size: few; d_call: TRBD1; v_call: TRBV5-1; cdr3_aa: CASSGGQGDEQYF; cdr3_nt: TGCGCCAGCAGCGGGGGACAGGGGGACGAGCAGTACTTC
j_call: TRBJ1-6; cdr3_length: 17; clone_size: few; d_call: .; v_call: TRBV30; cdr3_aa: CAWSVPPWALPNSPLHF; cdr3_nt: TGTGCCTGGAGTGTACCCCCTTGGGCCCTTCCGAATTCACCCCTCCACTTT
j_call: TRBJ2-7; cdr3_length: 13; clone_size: .; d_call: TRBD1; v_call: TRBV18; cdr3_aa: CASSTGQAAVQYF; cdr3_nt: TGTGCCAGCTCAACGGGACAGGCAGCGGTGCAGTACTTC
j_call: TRBJ1-4; cdr3_length: 15; clone_size: .; d_call: TRBD1; v_call: TRBV5-6; cdr3_aa: CASSPGGQRNEKLFF; cdr3_nt: TGTGCCAGCAGCCCCGGGGGACAGAGAAATGAAAAACTGTTTTTT
j_call: TRBJ1-2; cdr3_length: 14; clone_size: .; d_call: .; v_call: TRBV6-6; cdr3_aa: CASSYGGVSYGYTF; cdr3_nt: TGTGCCAGCAGTTACGGGGGGGTTTCATACGGCTACACCTTC
j_call: TRBJ1-4; cdr3_length: 13; clone_size: once; d_call: .; v_call: TRBV5-1; cdr3_aa: CASRTATNEKLFF; cdr3_nt: TGCGCCAGCAGGACAGCAACTAATGAAAAACTGTTTTTT
j_call: TRBJ2-1; cdr3_length: 15; clone_size: few; d_call: TRBD2; v_call: TRBV7-2; cdr3_aa: CASSSSGSPYNEQFF; cdr3_nt: TGTGCCAGCAGCTCTAGCGGGAGCCCCTACAATGAGCAGTTCTTC
j_call: TRBJ1-6; cdr3_length: 15; clone_size: once; d_call: .; v_call: TRBV5-1; cdr3_aa: CASSLGGEGRSPLHF; cdr3_nt: TGCGCCAGCAGCTTGGGAGGGGAGGGTAGATCACCCCTCCACTTT
j_call: TRBJ1-4; cdr3_length: 13; clone_size: .; d_call: TRBD1; v_call: TRBV5-1; cdr3_aa: CASSFQGEEKLFF; cdr3_nt: TGCGCCAGCAGCTTCCAGGGGGAGGAAAAACTGTTTTTT
j_call: TRBJ2-7; cdr3_length: 11; clone_size: .; d_call: .; v_call: TRBV6-6; cdr3_aa: CASSPLDEQYF; cdr3_nt: TGTGCCAGCAGCCCCCTCGACGAGCAGTACTTC
j_call: TRBJ2-5; cdr3_length: 13; clone_size: .; d_call: .; v_call: TRBV6-1; cdr3_aa: CASSEGQKETQYF; cdr3_nt: TGTGCCAGCAGTGAAGGACAAAAAGAGACCCAGTACTTC
j_call: TRBJ2-5; cdr3_length: 14; clone_size: few; d_call: .; v_call: TRBV4-3; cdr3_aa: CASSQAGRRETQYF; cdr3_nt: TGCGCCAGCAGCCAAGCTGGAAGGAGAGAGACCCAGTACTTC
j_call: TRBJ1-5; cdr3_length: 15; clone_size: .; d_call: TRBD1; v_call: TRBV10-3; cdr3_aa: CAISEGTGVSQPQHF; cdr3_nt: TGTGCCATCAGTGAAGGGACAGGGGTTAGTCAGCCCCAGCATTTT
j_call: TRBJ1-1; cdr3_length: 14; clone_size: .; d_call: .; v_call: TRBV7-9; cdr3_aa: CASSPETGNTEAFF; cdr3_nt: TGTGCCAGCAGCCCCGAGACGGGGAACACTGAAGCTTTCTTT
j_call: TRBJ1-3; cdr3_length: 17; clone_size: .; d_call: .; v_call: TRBV28; cdr3_aa: CASSNLGVGYSGNTIYF; cdr3_nt: TGTGCCAGCAGTAACCTCGGGGTGGGTTACTCTGGAAACACCATATATTTT
j_call: TRBJ2-2; cdr3_length: 14; clone_size: .; d_call: .; v_call: TRBV27; cdr3_aa: CASLPSANTGELFF; cdr3_nt: TGTGCCAGCTTGCCTAGCGCGAACACCGGGGAGCTGTTTTTT
j_call: TRBJ2-3; cdr3_length: 14; clone_size: .; d_call: TRBD1; v_call: TRBV7-2; cdr3_aa: CASRRTGGADTQYF; cdr3_nt: TGTGCCAGCAGACGGACAGGGGGCGCAGATACGCAGTATTTT
j_call: TRBJ2-2; cdr3_length: 13; clone_size: .; d_call: .; v_call: TRBV19; cdr3_aa: CASSIVGAGELFF; cdr3_nt: TGTGCCAGTAGTATCGTGGGAGCCGGGGAGCTGTTTTTT
j_call: TRBJ2-2; cdr3_length: 17; clone_size: many; d_call: TRBD1; v_call: TRBV7-8; cdr3_aa: CASSPLTGSRSPGELFF; cdr3_nt: TGTGCCAGCAGCCCCCTGACAGGGTCCCGGAGTCCCGGGGAGCTGTTTTTT
j_call: TRBJ1-1; cdr3_length: 13; clone_size: .; d_call: .; v_call: TRBV14; cdr3_aa: CASSLTANTEAFF; cdr3_nt: TGTGCCAGCAGTCTTACAGCGAACACTGAAGCTTTCTTT
j_call: TRBJ1-2; cdr3_length: 16; clone_size: .; d_call: TRBD1; v_call: TRBV28; cdr3_aa: CASSSNRQGWGYGYTF; cdr3_nt: TGTGCCAGCAGTTCAAATCGACAGGGTTGGGGCTATGGCTACACCTTC
j_call: TRBJ2-2; cdr3_length: 16; clone_size: .; d_call: TRBD2; v_call: TRBV7-8; cdr3_aa: CASSPSSGGAAGELFF; cdr3_nt: TGTGCCAGCAGCCCCTCTAGCGGGGGGGCTGCCGGGGAGCTGTTTTTT
j_call: TRBJ1-6; cdr3_length: 16; clone_size: .; d_call: .; v_call: TRBV25-1; cdr3_aa: CASSSPGHKGSSPLHF; cdr3_nt: TGTGCCAGCAGTTCTCCGGGACACAAAGGCAGTTCACCCCTCCACTTT
j_call: TRBJ2-3; cdr3_length: 16; clone_size: .; d_call: TRBD2; v_call: TRBV11-2; cdr3_aa: CASSIGLAEAGDTQYF; cdr3_nt: TGTGCCAGCAGCATAGGACTAGCGGAGGCGGGAGATACGCAGTATTTT
j_call: TRBJ1-3; cdr3_length: 17; clone_size: .; d_call: .; v_call: TRBV2; cdr3_aa: CASSEGSSGSSGNTIYF; cdr3_nt: TGTGCCAGCAGTGAAGGGTCTTCGGGGAGCTCTGGAAACACCATATATTTT
j_call: TRBJ2-2; cdr3_length: 15; clone_size: .; d_call: TRBD1; v_call: TRBV5-1; cdr3_aa: CASSLAVTGPVELFF; cdr3_nt: TGCGCCAGCAGCTTGGCTGTGACAGGGCCTGTGGAGCTGTTTTTT
j_call: TRBJ1-2; cdr3_length: 14; clone_size: .; d_call: .; v_call: TRBV6-1; cdr3_aa: CASSEAGGHLGYTF; cdr3_nt: TGTGCCAGCAGTGAAGCGGGCGGACACTTAGGCTACACCTTC
j_call: TRBJ2-2; cdr3_length: 14; clone_size: .; d_call: .; v_call: TRBV5-1; cdr3_aa: CASSADSYTGELFF; cdr3_nt: TGCGCCAGCAGCGCTGACAGTTACACCGGGGAGCTGTTTTTT
j_call: TRBJ2-1; cdr3_length: 17; clone_size: .; d_call: .; v_call: TRBV7-9; cdr3_aa: CASSLSRGPESYNEQFF; cdr3_nt: TGTGCCAGCAGCTTATCCCGAGGGCCCGAGTCCTACAATGAGCAGTTCTTC